The 32 T cell receptor beta chains reported below all come from one sample, sequenced in a study of T-cell memory formation after mild COVID-19. MiXCR, run by TCRdb on the 5' RACE reads, gives a single entry per CDR3 protein. The data hold under 600,000 distinct CDR3 sequences, with roughly a fifth observed a single time. The sequenced sample consisted of PBMCs or a T cell subset sorted from them (not recorded which). The receptors originated from an adult woman who had mild COVID-19 (a few samples of this study predate the infection). Cell type and time point are not known.

This clonotype was counted only a few times. The chain is built from TRBV24-1 and TRBJ1-2, with D hard to call. The CDR3 is made up of 14 amino acids. Per the germline V gene, CDR1 is KGHDR and CDR2 is SFDVKD. V dropped 3 bases and J dropped 4 bases, with 11 bases sitting between them. In DNA, the CDR3 is TGTGCCACCAGTGATCCCACCGGACTCTATGGCTACACCTTC. Residues: CATSDPTGLYGYTF.

The rearrangement joins TRBV7-9 to TRBJ1-4; no clear D gene. From germline, CDR1 is SEHNR and CDR2 FQNEAQ (reference sequence). The CDR3 covers 16 residues. With 5 bases removed from V and 0 bases from J, the gap between germline ends came to 13 bases. The DNA for the CDR3 is TGTGCCAGCAGCCGGGCAGTATCTTCAACTAATGAAAAACTGTTTTTT. Encoded protein: CASSRAVSSTNEKLFF.

J is TRBJ1-6 and V is TRBV11-2; 7 positions match TRBD1. CDR1 is SGHAT, CDR2 FQNNGV, per germline. The J segment lost 6 bases and the V segment lost 5 bases, leaving 16 bases of the junction unmatched. This CDR3 comprises 18 residues. The CDR3 DNA reads TGTGCCAGCAGCCCCCTCTCCCCGGGACAGTGGCGTAATTCACCCCTCCACTTT. Its translation: CASSPLSPGQWRNSPLHF.

This clonotype was counted a few times. The gene calls are TRBV27 and TRBJ2-3; 11 bases map to TRBD2. CDR3 length equals 17 residues. The germline gives CDR1 MNHEY, CDR2 SMNVEV (reference sequence). J was trimmed by 0 bases and V by 5 bases; bases with no gene match: 7. The CDR3 region has the DNA TGTGCCAGCAGTCCCTTAGGACTAGCGGGTAGCACAGATACGCAGTATTTT. It yields the protein CASSPLGLAGSTDTQYF.

The chain joins TRBV7-6 to TRBJ2-1, with no clear D. This CDR3 contains 13 residues. Germline V gene sequence: CDR1 SGHVS, CDR2 FNYEAQ. Trimming stripped 3 bases from V and 4 bases from J, with 7 bases between. The CDR3 DNA reads TGTGCCAGCAGCTTCCACATTTACAATGAGCAGTTCTTC. As protein: CASSFHIYNEQFF. The full variable domain, with the rest looked up from reference TRBV7-6 and TRBJ2-1, is GAGVSQSPRYKVTKRGQDVALRCDPISGHVSLYWYRQALGQGPEFLTYFNYEAQQDKSGLPNDRFSAERPEGSISTLTIQRTEQRDSAMYRCASSFHIYNEQFFGPGTRLTVL.

The rearrangement joins TRBV5-1 to TRBJ2-3; TRBD1 matches 7 bases. V shed 2 bases and J 10 bases; nucleotides not matched to a gene: 10. Germline V lookup: CDR1 SGHRS, CDR2 YFSETQ. The length of the CDR3 is 14 residues. The CDR3 DNA follows: TGCGCCAGCAGCTTCGAACTTAGACAGGGTGCGCAGTATTTT. It is translated as CASSFELRQGAQYF. Looking up the rest from reference TRBV5-1 and TRBJ2-3 gives the full variable domain: KAGVTQTPRYLIKTRGQQVTLSCSPISGHRSVSWYQQTPGQGLQFLFEYFSETQRNKGNFPGRFSGRQFSNSRSEMNVSTLELGDSALYLCASSFELRQGAQYFGPGTRLTVL.

The CDR3 reads CASTQDELSYNEQFF. CDR3 in DNA: TGTGCCAGCACCCAGGACGAACTCTCCTACAATGAGCAGTTCTTC. The chain combines TRBV6-6 with TRBJ2-1; D gene uncertain. Germline V CDR1 and CDR2: MNHNY, SVGAGI (reference sequence). Trimming stripped 7 bases from V and 0 bases from J, with 13 bases between. This CDR3 contains 15 residues.

This clonotype was recorded many times. The V call is TRBV4-3, the J call TRBJ2-3; no clear D gene. V lost 4 bases and J lost 7, with 9 bases in between. Per germline, CDR1 LGHNA and CDR2 YSLEER. This CDR3 contains 12 residues. The CDR3 DNA reads as TGCGCCAGCAGCCCCGAGAGTCATACGCAGTATTTT. Amino acid sequence: CASSPESHTQYF.

This clonotype is a singleton in its sample. The J gene is TRBJ1-2, the V gene TRBV30, with D possibly being TRBD1 (5 bases). V lost 2 bases and J 6 bases, leaving 7 bases between the germline ends. The CDR3 covers 11 residues. Germline V gene data show CDR1 as GTSNPN and CDR2 as SVGIG (reference sequence). The CDR3 loop reads CAWSMGDGYTF. Written as DNA, the CDR3 is TGTGCCTGGAGTATGGGGGATGGCTACACCTTC.

The CDR3 reads CASRAFGGRGGNQPQHF. The DNA of the CDR3 is TGTGCCAGCAGAGCCTTTGGAGGGCGCGGGGGCAATCAGCCCCAGCATTTT. This sequence joins TRBV6-4 and TRBJ1-5; no definite D call. The CDR3 has 17 amino acids. The ends were cut back, 6 bases at V and 2 bases at J, with 20 bases in the middle. CDR1 MRHNA and CDR2 SNTAGT come from the germline V gene.

The chain joins TRBV19 to TRBJ1-5, with 7 bases matching TRBD1. J gave up 0 bases and V 10 bases, and 6 bases lay outside the gene matches. This CDR3 contains 14 residues. Looked up from germline, CDR1 is LNHDA and CDR2 is SQIVND (reference sequence). The CDR3 is CATSGQYSNQPQHF. The DNA of the CDR3 is TGTGCCACCTCGGGACAGTATAGCAATCAGCCCCAGCATTTT.

This clonotype was observed a handful of times. The chain recombines TRBV9 with TRBJ1-6; 9 bases line up with TRBD1. From germline, CDR1 is SGDLS and CDR2 YYNGEE. The ends lost 3 bases at V and 7 bases at J; junction bases unmatched: 11. The CDR3 has 17 amino acids. As DNA, the CDR3 is TGTGCCAGCAGCGCTTTTTCCGGGACAGGGAAAAATTCACCCCTCCACTTT. Translated, it gives CASSAFSGTGKNSPLHF.

This clonotype has at least ten counts. The V and J genes are TRBV6-5 and TRBJ1-1; D remains unclear. CDR3 length equals 13 residues. CDR1 and CDR2 (germline): MNHEY, SVGAGI. Trimming removed 5 bases from V and 1 base from J, with 8 bases in between. In DNA, the CDR3 is TGTGCCAGCAGTGCCCCAACGAACACTGAAGCTTTCTTT. It codes for CASSAPTNTEAFF.

In this sample, this clonotype turned up many times. The chain recombines TRBV5-1 with TRBJ1-4; D gene unclear. Per germline, CDR1 SGHRS and CDR2 YFSETQ. Trimming shortened V by 0 bases and J by 4 bases, and 10 bases separated the two germline ends. The CDR3 has 15 residues. The CDR3 region is CASSLGAGINEKLFF. As DNA, the CDR3 is TGCGCCAGCAGCTTGGGAGCCGGAATTAATGAAAAACTGTTTTTT. Filled out from reference TRBV5-1 and TRBJ1-4, the complete variable domain reads KAGVTQTPRYLIKTRGQQVTLSCSPISGHRSVSWYQQTPGQGLQFLFEYFSETQRNKGNFPGRFSGRQFSNSRSEMNVSTLELGDSALYLCASSLGAGINEKLFFGSGTQLSVL.

The chain couples TRBV2 to TRBJ2-4; 9 bases line up with TRBD2. V lost 6 bases, J lost 0 bases, and 9 bases stayed unmatched. The germline gives CDR1 SNHLY, CDR2 FYNNEI. The CDR3 is 17 amino acids. DNA of the CDR3: TGTGCCAGCAGGGGAGGGCTAGCGGGGAGAGCCAAAAACATTCAGTACTTC. It yields the protein CASRGGLAGRAKNIQYF.

This chain links TRBV30 with TRBJ1-1, with 8 bases matching TRBD1. V trimming: 3 bases; J trimming: 8 bases; junction bases outside the gene matches: 8. Germline-derived CDR1 and CDR2 are GTSNPN and SVGIG (reference sequence). CDR3 size: 13 residues. The CDR3 coding sequence is TGTGCCTGGAGCCTGACAGGGGCCTGGGAAGCTTTCTTT. Translation: CAWSLTGAWEAFF.

This clonotype appeared many times. The chain employs TRBV7-2 and TRBJ2-3; D possibly corresponds to TRBD2 (6 bases). V was clipped by 5 bases and J by 0 bases, with 9 bases between them. The CDR3 is 14 residues long. Germline CDR1 SGHTA, CDR2 FQGNSA. The CDR3 coding sequence is TGTGCCAGCAGCCGACTAGATAGCACAGATACGCAGTATTTT. Its protein is CASSRLDSTDTQYF. The whole variable domain, remainder taken from reference TRBV7-2 and TRBJ2-3, is GAGVSQSPSNKVTEKGKDVELRCDPISGHTALYWYRQSLGQGLEFLIYFQGNSAPDKSGLPSDRFSAERTGGSVSTLTIQRTQQEDSAVYLCASSRLDSTDTQYFGPGTRLTVL.

This sequence joins TRBV24-1 and TRBJ2-5, with 7 bases identical to TRBD1. V lost 4 bases to trimming and J lost 4 bases; unmatched junction nucleotides: 8. Germline lookup yields CDR1 KGHDR and CDR2 SFDVKD. The CDR3 spans 15 residues. Here the CDR3 DNA reads TGTGCCACCAGTGACACGACAGGGTTTGGAGAGACCCAGTACTTC. It yields the protein CATSDTTGFGETQYF.

V usage is TRBV9 and J usage is TRBJ1-2; 7 bases line up with TRBD1. CDR3 length equals 14 residues. V gave up 3 bases and J gave up 4 bases; unmatched junction bases: 6. Germline V gene data show CDR1 as SGDLS and CDR2 as YYNGEE. This CDR3 is CASSGRQGGYGYTF. The CDR3 region has the DNA TGTGCCAGCAGCGGACGACAGGGTGGCTATGGCTACACCTTC.

This clonotype has more than one count but fewer than ten. V usage is TRBV6-5 and J usage is TRBJ2-3; possibly TRBD1 for D (5 bases). The CDR3 is 15 residues long. V lost 6 bases to trimming and J lost 0 bases, with 13 bases between them. The germline gives CDR1 MNHEY, CDR2 SVGAGI. The CDR3 loop is CASRWTRASTDTQYF. CDR3 nucleotides: TGTGCCAGCAGGTGGACACGTGCTAGCACAGATACGCAGTATTTT.

This clonotype was counted between two and nine times. The chain recombines TRBV12-3 or TRBV12-4 with TRBJ1-1; perhaps TRBD1 as D (6 bases). The V end lost 8 bases, the J end lost 0 bases, and 16 bases lay between the germline ends. The CDR3 totals 15 residues. The CDR3 region has the DNA TGTGCCAGCGCCCGGGGGCAGGGCTTGAACACTGAAGCTTTCTTT. Its translation is CASARGQGLNTEAFF.

This clonotype came up a few times. The junction departs from germline at one end; a sequencing error may be responsible. V and J are TRBV7-6 and TRBJ2-6; either TRBD1 or TRBD2 may fit D (5 bases each). The CDR3 consists of 15 residues. From germline, CDR1 is SGHVS and CDR2 FNYEAQ. The CDR3 sequence is CASSLGDPGSNVLTF. CDR3 bases: TGTGCCAGCAGCTTAGGGGACCCTGGGTCCAACGTCCTGACTTTC. Looking up the rest from reference TRBV7-6 and TRBJ2-6 gives the full variable domain: GAGVSQSPRYKVTKRGQDVALRCDPISGHVSLYWYRQALGQGPEFLTYFNYEAQQDKSGLPNDRFSAERPEGSISTLTIQRTEQRDSAMYRCASSLGDPGSNVLTFGAGSRLTVL.

The chain employs TRBV12-3 or TRBV12-4 and TRBJ2-1; D possibly corresponds to TRBD1 (5 bases). The CDR3 loop spans 13 amino acids. With 6 bases removed from V and 6 bases from J, the gap between germline ends came to 12 bases. DNA of the CDR3: TGTGCCAGCAGGCCCAGGGTTGGCAATGAGCAGTTCTTC. Protein product: CASRPRVGNEQFF.

This clonotype was counted many times. The chain couples TRBV24-1 to TRBJ2-1, with D perhaps TRBD1 (5 bases). Between the trimmed V and J ends, which lost 5 bases and 3 bases, there was a span of 7 bases. The CDR3 extends over 13 amino acids. The germline V gene has CDR1 KGHDR and CDR2 SFDVKD. CDR3 DNA sequence: TGTGCCACCAGTGGGCAGGGCTACAATGAGCAGTTCTTC. It yields the protein CATSGQGYNEQFF.

J is TRBJ2-3 and V is TRBV5-1, with D possibly TRBD2 on 6 matching bases. The CDR3 runs 15 residues. Trimming removed 2 bases at V and 1 base at J, with 11 bases between. Looked up from germline, CDR1 is SGHRS and CDR2 is YFSETQ. This CDR3 reads CASSFDGRGTDTQYF. The CDR3 DNA follows: TGCGCCAGCAGCTTCGACGGGAGAGGCACAGATACGCAGTATTTT. The full variable domain, with the rest looked up from reference TRBV5-1 and TRBJ2-3, is KAGVTQTPRYLIKTRGQQVTLSCSPISGHRSVSWYQQTPGQGLQFLFEYFSETQRNKGNFPGRFSGRQFSNSRSEMNVSTLELGDSALYLCASSFDGRGTDTQYFGPGTRLTVL.

This clonotype was observed a few times. The chain uses TRBV9 and TRBJ2-7, with 12 bases lining up with TRBD2. Losses at the gene ends were 3 bases for V and 2 bases for J; bases not matched to a gene: 9. CDR3 length equals 17 residues. Germline lookup yields CDR1 SGDLS and CDR2 YYNGEE. The CDR3 spells CASSANLLAGGPYEQYF. The CDR3 nucleotides are TGTGCCAGCAGCGCAAACCTTCTAGCGGGGGGGCCCTACGAGCAGTACTTC.

This chain connects TRBV5-6 to TRBJ1-1, with D maybe TRBD1 (5 bases). Germline V CDR1 and CDR2: SGHDT, YYEEEE. CDR3 length equals 13 residues. V dropped 4 bases and J dropped 4 bases, with 11 bases sitting between them. The CDR3 loop is CASSPGPSTEAFF. The CDR3 DNA reads as TGTGCCAGCAGCCCGGGACCAAGCACTGAAGCTTTCTTT.

On this clonotype itself: A much bigger clone sits one base away, suggesting this may be a read error. This chain uses TRBV2 with TRBJ1-1; 8 nucleotides match TRBD1. Losses at the gene ends were 4 bases for V and 1 base for J; bases not matched to a gene: 2. Looked up from germline, CDR1 is SNHLY and CDR2 is FYNNEI. The CDR3 consists of 14 residues. The CDR3 DNA follows: TGTGCCAGCAGTGCACAGGGGGGGAACACTGAAGCTTTCTTT. Amino acids: CASSAQGGNTEAFF.

V and J are TRBV7-9 and TRBJ2-1, with D maybe TRBD2 (6 bases). This CDR3 is 14 amino acids long. Germline loops: CDR1 SEHNR, CDR2 FQNEAQ (reference sequence). V was clipped by 3 bases and J by 6 bases, with 12 bases between them. CDR3: CASSFTGGANEQFF. CDR3 sequence (DNA): TGTGCCAGCAGCTTTACCGGAGGGGCCAATGAGCAGTTCTTC.

This clonotype was picked up one time. The V call is TRBV20-1, the J call TRBJ1-2; D remains unclear. Germline-derived CDR1 and CDR2 are DFQATT and SNEGSKA (reference sequence). The CDR3 loop spans 15 amino acids. Trimming stripped 0 bases from V and 4 bases from J, with 15 bases between. This CDR3 reads CSARDGRGGSYGYTF. The DNA for the CDR3 is TGCAGTGCTAGAGATGGACGGGGAGGGAGCTATGGCTACACCTTC.

CDR3 nucleotides: TGTGCCAGCAGCACCCGGACCCTTACCGGGGAGCTGTTTTTT. Its protein is CASSTRTLTGELFF. The V call is TRBV9, the J call TRBJ2-2; D call uncertain. This CDR3 is 14 amino acids long. V was trimmed by 4 bases and J by 5 bases, leaving 12 bases between them. Germline V gene lookup returns CDR1 SGDLS and CDR2 YYNGEE.

The chain combines TRBV29-1 with TRBJ2-1; 11 bases agree with TRBD2. Germline-derived CDR1 and CDR2 are SQVTM and ANQGSEA. J gave up 4 bases and V 1 base, and 12 bases lay outside the gene matches. This CDR3 is built from 18 residues. CDR3 sequence reads: CSVEGQPGGTSGYNEQFF. In DNA form, the CDR3 reads TGCAGCGTTGAAGGACAGCCTGGAGGGACTAGCGGATACAATGAGCAGTTCTTC.